This TCR beta chain originates from a study of T cells after yellow fever vaccination. Trimming left V 0 bases short and J 2 bases short, with 11 bases between. The CDR3 loop spans 17 amino acids. The V gene's germline CDR1 is LGHDT and CDR2 YNNKEL (reference sequence). In its sample, this clonotype was seen a few times. MiXCR was run by TCRdb on the 5' RACE reads, yielding one entry per CDR3 protein. The sample shows under 700,000 distinct CDR3 sequences, about a sixth of them seen only once. The V gene is TRBV3-1, the J gene TRBJ2-6; a weak D match, TRBD1 (7 bases). The specimen was PBMCs, collected more than 4 days after the first yellow fever vaccination. The clonotype comes from a young man who received the YFV17D yellow fever vaccine. CDR3 nucleotides: TGTGCCAGCAGCCAAGATCGGAGGGGGCCTGGGGCCAACGTCCTGACTTTC. Amino acids: CASSQDRRGPGANVLTF.